This TCR beta chain was obtained from a study of response to subunit inactivated influenza vaccine. Whole-study findings and limits: Authors suggested each seasonal flu vaccination may recruit only limited numbers of new T cells.

This clonotype came up a few times. The target antigen is unknown. Germline V gene sequence: CDR1 MDHEN, CDR2 SYDVKM. The CDR3 spans 14 residues. Unmatched junction bases numbered 6, after V lost 8 bases and J lost 1 base. TCRdb called the RT-PCR reads again in MiXCR, with one record for every CDR3 protein. The table includes about 800,000 distinct CDR3 sequences, 21% detected once. The receptor's source is a man aged 50 or older who received an inactivated influenza vaccine. The chain uses TRBV28 and TRBJ2-3; 7 bases are shared with TRBD1. The sequencing used PBMCs from blood, collected around 5 days after vaccination. The CDR3 bases are TGTGCCAGCGGTAGACAGGGTGGCACAGATACGCAGTATTTT. Its protein product is CASGRQGGTDTQYF.